The rows below give T cell receptor beta chains drawn from one sample of a study. MiXCR, applied by TCRdb to the RT-PCR reads, yields one record per CDR3 protein. The sample lists about 680,000 distinct CDR3 sequences, over 12% seen once, with 3.6% in the top ten. Sequencing used memory CD4+ T cells from blood. The receptors originated from a female donor in good health, serving as a healthy control. The CDR3 runs from the conserved cysteine through the conserved F or W. D genes are given only for firm matches. A row's size may be missing; if present it is once, few, many or a size class.

TRBV20-1	TRBJ2-5	TRBD2	many	CSARARLAGQETQYF	TGCAGTGCTAGAGCCAGACTAGCGGGCCAAGAGACCCAGTACTTC
TRBV7-2	TRBJ1-2	TRBD1	-	CASSGETGINYGYTF	TGTGCCAGCAGCGGAGAGACAGGGATTAACTATGGCTACACCTTC
TRBV29-1	TRBJ2-7	-	few	CSVLGERDKAYEQYF	TGCAGCGTTCTGGGGGAACGGGATAAGGCCTACGAGCAGTACTTC
TRBV20-1	TRBJ1-2	TRBD1	few	CSAPQPGQGALSGYTF	TGCAGTGCTCCGCAACCGGGACAGGGGGCGCTGAGTGGCTACACCTTC
TRBV20-1	TRBJ1-1	-	-	CSARDGRAFF	TGCAGTGCTAGAGATGGGCGAGCTTTCTTT
TRBV6-1	TRBJ1-2	-	-	CASSDATNYGYTF	TGTGCCAGCAGTGATGCAACTAACTATGGCTACACCTTC
TRBV7-2	TRBJ1-2	TRBD1	-	CASSPSRGHYGYTF	TGTGCCAGCAGCCCCTCGAGGGGGCACTATGGCTACACCTTC
TRBV11-2	TRBJ2-1	TRBD2	many	CASSLDYTGTSQIF	TGTGCCAGCAGCTTAGATTACACCGGGACTAGCCAAATCTTC
TRBV2	TRBJ2-7	-	-	CASSESQTDSYEQYF	TGTGCCAGCAGTGAATCCCAGACAGATTCCTACGAGCAGTACTTC
TRBV5-1	TRBJ2-2	-	-	CASSFVSANTGELFF	TGCGCCAGCAGCTTTGTTAGCGCGAACACCGGGGAGCTGTTTTTT
TRBV30	TRBJ2-2	-	few	CAWSAPGRGSAGELFF	TGTGCCTGGAGTGCCCCGGGACGTGGGAGTGCCGGGGAGCTGTTTTTT
TRBV7-3	TRBJ2-2	TRBD2	few	CASSRSGSFTGELFF	TGTGCCAGCAGCAGGAGCGGGAGCTTTACCGGGGAGCTGTTTTTT
TRBV6-2/TRBV6-3	TRBJ2-7	-	-	CASSQTGTLSYEQYF	TGTGCCAGCAGTCAAACCGGGACACTATCCTACGAGCAGTACTTC
TRBV20-1	TRBJ1-2	TRBD1	few	CSAIGDRGRKNYGYTF	TGCAGTGCTATCGGGGACAGGGGGAGGAAGAACTATGGCTACACCTTC
TRBV20-1	TRBJ2-7	TRBD1	many	CSASYTGGSNEQYF	TGCAGTGCTAGTTATACAGGGGGCTCGAACGAGCAGTACTTC
TRBV19	TRBJ1-2	TRBD1	-	CASSISGTGGFYGYTF	TGTGCCAGTAGTATCTCCGGGACAGGGGGTTTTTATGGCTACACCTTC